This T cell receptor (beta chain) is from a study of blood T cell repertoires in COVID-19. Whole-study context: PBMCs, B-cell-depleted T cells, or T cells provided the cDNA or gDNA that made up the material.

The CDR3 extends over 16 amino acids. Germline V CDR1 and CDR2: ENHRY, SYGVKD. Trimming removed 3 bases from V and 6 bases from J, with 20 bases in between. In the original workflow: Reference gene primer amplification gave nucleated cell count estimates. Here immunoSEQ multiplex PCR was the method, and the copy in TCRdb shows in-frame clones only, minus some. The V and J calls and clone size were taken over from that table, and D and trimming were inferred from the DNA. The table lists about 69,000 clones, about four fifths of them singletons. Material: peripheral blood. This chain joins TRBV10-3 and TRBJ1-1; D remains unclear. The TCR comes from an elderly woman with acute or convalescent COVID-19. In nucleotides, the CDR3 is TGTGCCATCAGTGACCCCGACCTCGGAGAGAGCGCTGAAGCTTTCTTT. Its protein product is CAISDPDLGESAEAFF.